This T cell receptor beta chain is from a study of T cell repertoires in cytomegalovirus infection. Study as a whole: Matching HLA type, along with CMV infection, was indicated by public TCR beta signatures. Findings and limits, study-wide: The response measured ex vivo was dominated by TCR beta clonotypes (HLA-C-restricted and CMV-specific). Using cumulative public TCR beta family frequency, the authors identified those who carried CMV together with the relevant HLA.

This clonotype occurred many times. As yet, its antigen is unknown. TCRdb reprocessed the reads via MiXCR and lists one record per CDR3 protein. The sample contains 400,000 to 550,000 distinct CDR3 sequences, 11% of which appear only once. V dropped 3 bases and J dropped 4; count of bases not matched to a gene: 5. The CDR3 is 15 residues long. Germline CDR1 LNHDA, CDR2 SQIVND (reference sequence). The chain uses TRBV19 and TRBJ2-3; the match to TRBD2 covers 9 bases. The sequence was collected from a human donor in good health (CMV status not recorded). Some clones in this sample may be carry-over from other donors' samples. The source material was PBMCs. The CDR3 here is CASSISGSSADTQYF. The CDR3 nucleotides are TGTGCCAGTAGTATTAGCGGGAGTAGCGCAGATACGCAGTATTTT.